The clone carrying this T cell receptor (beta chain) showed up just once. Antigen: not known. This CDR3 region has 10 residues. V shed 2 bases and J shed 14 bases, with 12 bases lying between them. Germline V gene data show CDR1 as GTSNPN and CDR2 as SVGIG (reference sequence). These data originate in a study of vaccination and CD4 T cells after COVID-19. Documented treatment: approximately 9-day PBMC culture with coronavirus spike peptide pools or control peptides (ViraFEST assay). Sequencing of DNA taken from cultured CD4+ T cells relied on the Oncomine TCR Beta short-read assay. In TCRdb, the PCR reads were re-called with MiXCR into one record per CDR3 protein. The table records some 16,000 distinct CDR3 sequences, 50% to 55% of them present only once.

This sequence originates from a human donor who had recovered from COVID-19. J is TRBJ1-2 and V is TRBV30; D may be TRBD1 (5 bases). The specimen was CD4+ T cells from blood, cultured in vitro. CDR3 sequence (DNA): TGTGCCTGGAGTCATACGGGGCTTACCTTC. Its translation: CAWSHTGLTF.